The 29 T cell receptor beta chains below come from one sample, sequenced in a study of shared clonotypes between healthy human individuals (dated by TCRdb to 2020 to 2022). The library was built by means of the immunoSEQ multiplex PCR assay. This immuneACCESS table, as held by TCRdb, lists in-frame sequences with V and J called but not all clones. Of the missing ones, under half trace to an unresolved V gene in checked studies; the others have no known cause. The sample table records about 1 million clones; around four fifths of these occur just once. The ten largest account for about 1.5% of the sample. The specimen was memory CD4+ T cells sorted from blood. Taken with the paper, the label for cell subset or site translates to: CD45RA-negative fraction. The origin of the receptors is a man in his late teens or twenties in good health.

This chain uses TRBV2 with TRBJ1-5, with D possibly being TRBD1 (6 bases). V was clipped by 4 bases and J by 3 bases, with 10 bases between them. CDR1 and CDR2 (germline): SNHLY, FYNNEI. The CDR3 covers 14 residues. This CDR3 reads CASSGQGFNQPQHF. Written as DNA, the CDR3 is TGTGCCAGCAGTGGCCAGGGGTTCAATCAGCCCCAGCATTTT.

The chain is built from TRBV21-1 and TRBJ1-1. TRBV21-1 is marked as a pseudogene. The CDR3 length is 13 residues. The CDR3 loop reads CASRVRLNTEAFF. The CDR3 DNA is TGTGCCAGCAGGGTTCGGCTGAACACTGAAGCTTTCTTT.

This chain joins TRBV5-1 and TRBJ2-5, with a possible D match to TRBD2 (7 bases). The CDR3 runs 16 residues. The ends were cut back, 5 bases at V and 4 bases at J, with 21 bases in the middle. From germline, CDR1 is SGHRS and CDR2 YFSETQ. In DNA, the CDR3 is TGCGCCAGCAGGTCCGGACAGTTCGGGGAGGGAGAGACCCAGTACTTC. Translation gives CASRSGQFGEGETQYF.

J is TRBJ2-3 and V is TRBV7-2, with D tentatively TRBD1 or TRBD2 (6 bases each). The CDR3 has 15 amino acids. CDR1 is SGHTA, CDR2 FQGNSA, per germline. V was shortened by 4 bases and J by 2 bases, with 13 bases between the two germline ends. The CDR3 region has the DNA TGTGCCAGCAGCTCGCGGGGACAATTCACAGATACGCAGTATTTT. Translating it yields CASSSRGQFTDTQYF.

The gene calls are TRBV30 and TRBJ2-7; 9 nucleotides agree with TRBD2. V shed 4 bases, J shed 2 bases, and the junction held 6 bases outside the gene matches. Looked up from germline, CDR1 is GTSNPN and CDR2 is SVGIG (reference sequence). The CDR3 contains 14 residues. In nucleotides, the CDR3 is TGTGCCTGGAATGCCGGGACTAGCACCTACGAGCAGTACTTC. Translating it yields CAWNAGTSTYEQYF.

V usage is TRBV30 and J usage is TRBJ2-1; D is tentatively TRBD1 or TRBD2 (6 bases each). Germline V gene data show CDR1 as GTSNPN and CDR2 as SVGIG (reference sequence). V shed 5 bases and J shed 0 bases, with 20 bases lying between them. This CDR3 has 17 amino acids. The CDR3 protein is CAWHGGGKDLSYNEQFF. The CDR3 coding sequence is TGTGCCTGGCATGGGGGCGGGAAGGACCTCTCCTACAATGAGCAGTTCTTC. Full variable domain (missing parts from reference TRBV30 and TRBJ2-1): SQTIHQWPATLVQPVGSPLSLECTVEGTSNPNLYWYRQAAGRGLQLLFYSVGIGQISSEVPQNLSASRPQDRQFILSSKKLLLSDSGFYLCAWHGGGKDLSYNEQFFGPGTRLTVL.

The chain employs TRBV5-1 and TRBJ2-6; D may be TRBD1 (6 bases). Germline values: CDR1 SGHRS, CDR2 YFSETQ. The CDR3 loop spans 17 amino acids. V lost 6 bases to trimming and J lost 2 bases, with 18 bases between them. CDR3 coding DNA: TGCGCCAGCATCCCAGGGGTCGGCCTGCCTGGGGCCAACGTCCTGACTTTC. Translation: CASIPGVGLPGANVLTF.

This chain uses TRBV18 with TRBJ1-2; tentatively, D is TRBD1 (5 bases). Per the germline V gene, CDR1 is KGHSH and CDR2 is LQKENI. V was trimmed by 0 bases and J by 8 bases, leaving 16 bases between them. This CDR3 spans 15 amino acids. Written as DNA, the CDR3 is TGTGCCAGCTCACCACCGGGACTTTCACATGTGGGCTACACCTTC. Translated: CASSPPGLSHVGYTF.

This chain joins TRBV7-8 and TRBJ1-1, with D tentatively TRBD1 (5 bases). The CDR3 length is 16 residues. Trimming took off 1 base at V and 1 base at J, with 13 bases between the two ends. Per the germline V gene, CDR1 is SGHVS and CDR2 is FQNEAQ. CDR3 in DNA: TGTGCCAGCAGCTTAGTCTCCGGGACGAAGAACACTGAAGCTTTCTTT. It codes for CASSLVSGTKNTEAFF.

This clone was seen only once. J is TRBJ1-3 and V is TRBV4-3; D is undetermined. Germline V gene sequence: CDR1 LGHNA, CDR2 YSLEER. V lost 0 bases and J lost 0, with 6 bases in between. This CDR3 spans 15 amino acids. The CDR3 DNA reads as TGCGCCAGCAGCCAAGACAATTACTCTGGAAACACCATATATTTT. Translating it yields CASSQDNYSGNTIYF.

The chain carries TRBV5-4 and TRBJ2-3; 8 nucleotides match TRBD2. Germline V CDR1 and CDR2: SGHNT, YYREEE (reference sequence). Losses at the gene ends were 9 bases for V and 0 bases for J; bases not matched to a gene: 9. This CDR3 region has 15 residues. The CDR3 is CATAGGVASTDTQYF. CDR3 coding DNA: TGTGCCACCGCCGGGGGGGTCGCCAGCACAGATACGCAGTATTTT.

This clone was seen a few times. The chain is built from TRBV5-1 and TRBJ2-7, with 8 positions matching TRBD1. Trimming cost V 3 bases and J 0 bases; bases outside gene matches: 2. The CDR3 extends over 14 amino acids. The germline V gene encodes CDR1 SGHRS and CDR2 YFSETQ. CDR3 sequence: CASSSDRGSYEQYF. The CDR3 nucleotides are TGCGCCAGCAGCTCCGACAGGGGCTCCTACGAGCAGTACTTC.

The chain recombines TRBV10-3 with TRBJ1-1; TRBD1 agrees at 7 bases. Germline CDR1 reads ENHRY; CDR2 reads SYGVKD. There are 13 residues in the CDR3. V was pared by 11 bases and J by 1 base, with 7 bases of the junction left unmatched. The CDR3 spells CAAMGQKNTEAFF. CDR3 coding DNA: TGTGCCGCAATGGGACAGAAGAACACTGAAGCTTTCTTT.

The J gene is TRBJ2-1, the V gene TRBV2, with D tentatively TRBD1 (6 bases). CDR1 is SNHLY, CDR2 FYNNEI, per germline. Trimming shortened V by 4 bases and J by 2 bases, and 9 bases separated the two germline ends. CDR3 length: 14 residues. The CDR3 protein is CASSGAGAYNEQFF. The CDR3, as DNA: TGTGCCAGCAGTGGTGCAGGGGCCTACAATGAGCAGTTCTTC.

This chain uses TRBV28 with TRBJ1-5; D is ambiguous. V was cut by 2 bases and J by 4 bases, with 6 bases left in between. The CDR3 runs to 13 residues. The germline V gene has CDR1 MDHEN and CDR2 SYDVKM. The CDR3 coding sequence is TGTGCCAGCAGTTTAAGGCGGAATCAGCCCCAGCATTTT. This encodes CASSLRRNQPQHF.

This clone was found a few times. The V call is TRBV6-6, the J call TRBJ2-3; 7 positions agree with TRBD2. This CDR3 has 15 residues. The trim removed 11 bases at V and 2 bases at J, leaving 13 bases unmatched. Germline values: CDR1 MNHNY, CDR2 SVGAGI (reference sequence). CDR3 amino acids: CAARGTAGITDTQYF. The CDR3 DNA sequence: TGTGCCGCACGCGGTACAGCGGGAATCACAGATACGCAGTATTTT.

The gene calls are TRBV5-6 and TRBJ1-2, with TRBD1 identical over 7 bases. There are 16 residues in the CDR3. Germline CDR1 is SGHDT and CDR2 is YYEEEE. J gave up 5 bases and V 0 bases, and 10 bases lay outside the gene matches. CDR3 in amino acids: CASSLVAGGVKYGYTF. In DNA form, the CDR3 reads TGTGCCAGCAGCTTGGTGGCAGGGGGGGTTAAGTATGGCTACACCTTC.

The genes are TRBV19 and TRBJ2-2; D unresolved. Germline CDR1 and CDR2: LNHDA and SQIVND (reference sequence). With 8 bases removed from V and 2 bases from J, the gap between germline ends came to 3 bases. The CDR3 length is 11 residues. CDR3 region: CASRNTGELFF. In nucleotides, the CDR3 is TGTGCCAGTCGCAACACCGGGGAGCTGTTTTTT.

This chain joins TRBV9 and TRBJ2-3, with D perhaps being TRBD1 or TRBD2 (5 bases each). The CDR3 contains 16 residues. V dropped 3 bases and J dropped 6 bases, with 20 bases sitting between them. CDR1 and CDR2 (germline): SGDLS, YYNGEE. In DNA form, the CDR3 reads TGTGCCAGCAGCGGCCCCGGGGCAGGGTTCGTGGATACGCAGTATTTT. Its translation: CASSGPGAGFVDTQYF.

This clone has a single count. V usage is TRBV6-5 and J usage is TRBJ2-2, with D maybe TRBD1 (5 bases). The germline V gene has CDR1 MNHEY and CDR2 SVGAGI. The CDR3 spans 14 residues. V gave up 9 bases and J gave up 1 base, with 12 bases separating them. DNA of the CDR3: TGTGCCAGTAATAGGCAGGGGAACACCGGGGAGCTGTTTTTT. This translates into CASNRQGNTGELFF.

The chain uses TRBV19 and TRBJ2-7; D call uncertain. The CDR3 is 11 residues long. Trimming left V 4 bases short and J 10 bases short, with 11 bases between. Germline assignment: CDR1 LNHDA and CDR2 SQIVND (reference sequence). The CDR3 sequence is CASSTQLVQYF. The CDR3 DNA sequence: TGTGCCAGTAGTACGCAGTTAGTACAGTACTTC.

This chain uses TRBV5-1 with TRBJ2-1, with D hard to call. Germline V gene lookup returns CDR1 SGHRS and CDR2 YFSETQ. V was clipped by 3 bases and J by 2 bases, with 15 bases between them. This CDR3 spans 16 amino acids. The CDR3 reads CASSSTWPDPYNEQFF. DNA for the CDR3: TGCGCCAGCAGCTCGACCTGGCCAGACCCCTACAATGAGCAGTTCTTC.

This clone was seen only a few times. The chain uses TRBV4-3 and TRBJ2-7, with TRBD2 matching over 8 bases. The length of the CDR3 is 16 residues. V shed 0 bases and J 4 bases; nucleotides not matched to a gene: 8. Germline-derived CDR1 and CDR2 are LGHNA and YSLEER. The CDR3, as DNA: TGCGCCAGCAGCCAAGATGCCGGGACTAGTCTATACGAGCAGTACTTC. Amino acids: CASSQDAGTSLYEQYF.

The gene calls are TRBV2 and TRBJ2-7, with D tentatively TRBD2 (5 bases). CDR3 length: 13 amino acids. Germline CDR1 is SNHLY and CDR2 is FYNNEI. V lost 6 bases to trimming and J lost 0 bases, with 9 bases between them. The CDR3 sequence is CASRRESSYEQYF. In DNA, the CDR3 is TGTGCCAGCAGGAGGGAGAGCTCCTACGAGCAGTACTTC.

This sequence joins TRBV2 and TRBJ2-1, with a tentative D call TRBD1 (5 bases). This CDR3 has 14 residues. V lost 3 bases and J lost 3, with 9 bases in between. Germline values: CDR1 SNHLY, CDR2 FYNNEI. CDR3 DNA sequence: TGTGCCAGCAGTGATAGGGGTATCTACAATGAGCAGTTCTTC. Its protein is CASSDRGIYNEQFF. The whole variable domain, filled in from reference TRBV2 and TRBJ2-1, reads EPEVTQTPSHQVTQMGQEVILRCVPISNHLYFYWYRQILGQKVEFLVSFYNNEISEKSEIFDDQFSVERPDGSNFTLKIRSTKLEDSAMYFCASSDRGIYNEQFFGPGTRLTVL.

The chain uses TRBV7-2 and TRBJ1-6, with D perhaps matching TRBD1 (5 bases). From germline, CDR1 is SGHTA and CDR2 FQGNSA. The V end was cut by 2 bases, the J end by 8 bases, with 13 bases between. This CDR3 spans 15 amino acids. CDR3 residues: CASSLNGGQYSPLHF. The CDR3 region has the DNA TGTGCCAGCAGCTTAAATGGAGGACAATATTCACCCCTCCACTTT.

The genes are TRBV10-3 and TRBJ2-1, with D possibly being TRBD2 (5 bases). The CDR3 contains 13 residues. Deletions cut 10 bases from V and 3 bases from J, with 13 bases between. The germline gives CDR1 ENHRY, CDR2 SYGVKD. CDR3 bases: TGTGCCAGCTCCCCTGACTACTACAATGAGCAGTTCTTC. It specifies CASSPDYYNEQFF.

The chain combines TRBV10-3 with TRBJ1-4, with D possibly TRBD1 on 5 matching bases. This CDR3 spans 17 amino acids. V was clipped by 2 bases and J by 7 bases, with 20 bases between them. Germline V gene lookup returns CDR1 ENHRY and CDR2 SYGVKD. CDR3 region: CAISEQGGRRGSEKLFF. The CDR3 coding sequence is TGTGCCATCAGTGAGCAGGGAGGGCGCCGAGGCTCTGAAAAACTGTTTTTT.

On this clone: A clone one base away is much larger, so this may be a read error. The V gene is TRBV5-4, the J gene TRBJ1-1, with unresolved D. Germline V gene sequence: CDR1 SGHNT, CDR2 YYREEE (reference sequence). The CDR3 has 13 amino acids. V was shortened by 5 bases and J by 1 base, with 9 bases between the two germline ends. In DNA form, the CDR3 reads TGTGCCAGCAGTCGAACAGAGAACACTGAAGCTTTCTTT. This gives the protein CASSRTENTEAFF.